Presented here are 28 T cell receptor beta chains from one specimen sequenced in a study of beta chain features in type 1 diabetes. Isolated RNA was reverse transcribed in full, so expressed TCRB transcripts were sequenced. Only in-frame clones appear in the TCRdb table, and some are missing; sequencing was by immunoSEQ multiplex PCR. The sample has about 280,000 clones; over 12% are singletons. No antigen has been identified for these receptors. Regarding the study as a whole: TCRB CDR3s from Type 1 diabetes patients were moderately but significantly shorter in all four CD4+ subsets.

The sample comprised naive CD4+ T cells from blood. All receptors derive from a man younger than 35 with type 1 diabetes.

This clone came up a few times. V usage is TRBV30 and J usage is TRBJ1-2; D is undetermined. The V and J ends lost 2 bases and 3 bases respectively, with 7 bases between them. The CDR3 extends over 12 amino acids. The V gene's germline CDR1 is GTSNPN and CDR2 SVGIG (reference sequence). CDR3 bases: TGTGCCTGGAGTAACGGGTACTATGGCTACACCTTC. It yields the protein CAWSNGYYGYTF.

This rearrangement joins TRBV11-2 to TRBJ2-2; no firm D call. Germline V CDR1 and CDR2: SGHAT, FQNNGV. Trimming pared 1 base from V and 1 base from J, leaving 13 bases between. The CDR3 has 17 amino acids. For the CDR3, the DNA is TGTGCCAGCAGCTTAGTGGGCAGCCCCTTGAACACCGGGGAGCTGTTTTTT. Its protein is CASSLVGSPLNTGELFF.

The chain employs TRBV5-6 and TRBJ1-2; D perhaps matches TRBD1 (6 bases). The CDR3 extends over 15 amino acids. In germline, CDR1 is SGHDT, CDR2 YYEEEE. Trimming removed 4 bases from V and 0 bases from J, with 13 bases in between. Written as DNA, the CDR3 is TGTGCCAGCAGCCCGGACAGCCTAACTAACTATGGCTACACCTTC. Amino acid sequence: CASSPDSLTNYGYTF.

This clone showed up just a few times. The chain employs TRBV18 and TRBJ1-5; 7 bases map to TRBD1. The ends lost 6 bases at V and 1 base at J; junction bases unmatched: 15. Germline V gives CDR1 KGHSH, CDR2 LQKENI. CDR3 size: 18 residues. CDR3 protein: CASSISIGAGGSNQPQHF. The CDR3 nucleotides read TGTGCCAGCTCTATTTCCATTGGGGCAGGGGGAAGCAATCAGCCCCAGCATTTT.

This clone was detected a few times. The chain is built from TRBV28 and TRBJ1-1, with D possibly matching TRBD1 (5 bases). In germline, CDR1 is MDHEN, CDR2 SYDVKM. Trimming took 4 bases from V and 7 from J, leaving 10 bases between them. The CDR3 has 12 residues. CDR3 region: CASSSPGNEAFF. The CDR3, as DNA: TGTGCCAGCAGTTCCCCAGGGAATGAAGCTTTCTTT.

V usage is TRBV7-2 and J usage is TRBJ2-3; no definite D call. The CDR3 sequence is 11 residues long. In germline, CDR1 is SGHTA, CDR2 FQGNSA. Trimming left V 8 bases short and J 1 base short, with 4 bases between. This CDR3 is CASRGTDTQYF. The CDR3 nucleotides read TGTGCCAGCCGAGGCACAGATACGCAGTATTTT.

The chain has TRBV9 and TRBJ2-1, with 8 nucleotides matching TRBD1. This CDR3 comprises 13 residues. Trimming at V came to 0 bases and at J to 8 bases, leaving 1 base not matched to a gene. Looked up from germline, CDR1 is SGDLS and CDR2 is YYNGEE. CDR3 amino acids: CASSVGTGYEQFF. CDR3 in DNA: TGTGCCAGCAGCGTAGGGACAGGGTATGAGCAGTTCTTC.

This clone was seen more than once but under ten times. The chain carries TRBV7-2 and TRBJ2-7; D remains ambiguous. Trimming removed 1 base at V and 4 bases at J, with 11 bases between. CDR1 is SGHTA, CDR2 FQGNSA, per germline. The length of the CDR3 is 14 residues. The CDR3, as DNA: TGTGCCAGCAGCTTAGTCCCTCCGTCTTACGAGCAGTACTTC. This gives the protein CASSLVPPSYEQYF.

CDR3: CASTAHGTPAYEQYF. In DNA, the CDR3 is TGTGCCAGCACCGCCCACGGGACTCCTGCCTACGAGCAGTACTTC. The rearrangement joins TRBV28 to TRBJ2-7, with a possible D match to TRBD2 (6 bases). This CDR3 has 15 amino acids. Germline assignment: CDR1 MDHEN and CDR2 SYDVKM. The V end lost 7 bases, the J end lost 2 bases, and 18 bases lay between the germline ends.

In its sample, this clone was seen a few times. J is TRBJ1-4 and V is TRBV7-9; TRBD1 aligns across 9 bases. Trimming cost V 5 bases and J 8 bases; bases outside gene matches: 9. Germline CDR1 reads SEHNR; CDR2 reads FQNEAQ (reference sequence). The CDR3 consists of 15 residues. As DNA, the CDR3 is TGTGCCAGCAGCGCGACAGGGGGAGGAGGGGAAAAACTGTTTTTT. Encoded protein: CASSATGGGGEKLFF.

This chain joins TRBV28 and TRBJ2-4; TRBD1 matches at 8 bases. The CDR3 has 18 amino acids. J gave up 7 bases and V 1 base, and 15 bases lay outside the gene matches. Germline CDR1 MDHEN, CDR2 SYDVKM. CDR3 sequence: CASSLYPQGTGLYNIQYF. CDR3 nucleotides: TGTGCCAGCAGTTTATACCCTCAGGGGACAGGCCTCTATAACATTCAGTACTTC.

With respect to this clone: Other DNA sequences in the same sample also yield this CDR3. V is TRBV30 and J is TRBJ2-1, with 10 nucleotides matching TRBD2. CDR1 and CDR2 (germline): GTSNPN, SVGIG (reference sequence). J lost 7 bases, V lost 5 bases, and 11 bases had no gene match. There are 15 residues in the CDR3. CDR3 nucleotides: TGTGCCTGGTCCCTAGCGGGAGTCCGAGGAAATGAGCAGTTCTTC. Translated: CAWSLAGVRGNEQFF.

This clone was observed a handful of times. The chain has TRBV6-1 and TRBJ2-5; the match to TRBD1 covers 7 bases. The ends lost 10 bases at V and 4 bases at J; junction bases unmatched: 9. This CDR3 region has 13 residues. Germline V gene data show CDR1 as MNHNS and CDR2 as SASEGT. CDR3 region: CAISGQRRETQYF. The CDR3 DNA is TGTGCCATCTCGGGACAGCGGCGAGAGACCCAGTACTTC.

This chain links TRBV28 with TRBJ2-7, with a tentative D call TRBD2 (6 bases). The V end lost 4 bases, the J end lost 0 bases, and 13 bases lay between the germline ends. Germline assignment: CDR1 MDHEN and CDR2 SYDVKM. The CDR3 is 15 residues long. CDR3 in amino acids: CASSSAGLGSYEQYF. CDR3 nucleotides: TGTGCCAGCAGTTCAGCGGGCCTAGGCTCCTACGAGCAGTACTTC.

The chain recombines TRBV7-2 with TRBJ2-4, with D possibly being TRBD1 (5 bases). CDR1 and CDR2 (germline): SGHTA, FQGNSA. The CDR3 extends over 16 amino acids. The V and J ends lost 3 bases and 1 base respectively, with 13 bases between them. The CDR3 sequence is CASSFFQGGAKNIQYF. CDR3 DNA sequence: TGTGCCAGCAGCTTTTTTCAGGGCGGCGCCAAAAACATTCAGTACTTC.

There are a few counts of this clone. This rearrangement joins TRBV10-3 to TRBJ2-2; TRBD1 agrees at 7 bases. CDR1 and CDR2 (germline): ENHRY, SYGVKD. The V and J ends lost 7 bases and 5 bases, in that order; junction bases with no gene match: 4. The CDR3 consists of 13 residues. The CDR3 protein is CAINQQGTGELFF. As DNA, the CDR3 is TGTGCCATCAACCAACAGGGGACCGGGGAGCTGTTTTTT.

The chain couples TRBV7-6 to TRBJ2-5; tentatively, D is TRBD2 (6 bases). The CDR3 covers 14 residues. Trimming pared 3 bases from V and 0 bases from J, leaving 8 bases between. CDR1 is SGHVS and CDR2 is FNYEAQ in the germline V gene. CDR3 nucleotide sequence: TGTGCCAGCAGCTTTCGGGGGAACCAAGAGACCCAGTACTTC. It encodes CASSFRGNQETQYF.

This clone was found a few times. The chain joins TRBV13 to TRBJ1-1; D remains ambiguous. V lost 1 base to trimming and J lost 5 bases, with 8 bases between them. Germline V gene data show CDR1 as PRHDT and CDR2 as FYEKMQ (reference sequence). The CDR3 loop spans 13 amino acids. CDR3 coding DNA: TGTGCCAGCAGCTTAGTTGCGGGTACTGAAGCTTTCTTT. This sequence encodes CASSLVAGTEAFF.

This clone has just a few counts. The CDR3: CASSLRFDSTLYGYTF. The CDR3 DNA is TGTGCCAGCAGTCTACGGTTCGACAGTACCCTCTATGGCTACACCTTC. The chain carries TRBV27 and TRBJ1-2, with D perhaps matching TRBD1 (5 bases). This CDR3 has 16 residues. Germline lookup yields CDR1 MNHEY and CDR2 SMNVEV (reference sequence). The V end was cut by 5 bases, the J end by 4 bases, with 20 bases between.

CDR3 residues: CASSSHRGYEQFF. In DNA, the CDR3 is TGCGCCAGCAGCTCCCACAGGGGCTATGAGCAGTTCTTC. The chain joins TRBV5-1 to TRBJ2-1; TRBD1 matches 7 bases. V lost 3 bases to trimming and J lost 8 bases; unmatched junction nucleotides: 5. The CDR3 is made up of 13 amino acids. Germline loops: CDR1 SGHRS, CDR2 YFSETQ.

Worth noting for this clone: Its ends do not fully match the called genes, so a read error is possible. The chain recombines TRBV28 with TRBJ1-1, with D hard to call. This CDR3 contains 12 residues. Germline CDR1 reads MDHEN; CDR2 reads SYDVKM. The CDR3 bases are TGTGCCAGCAGTTTATTCAACAGTGAAGCTTTCTTT. It translates to CASSLFNSEAFF.

V gene TRBV28 combines with J gene TRBJ2-7; 8 nucleotides agree with TRBD1. The CDR3 is 14 residues long. J lost 7 bases, V lost 5 bases, and 10 bases had no gene match. CDR1 is MDHEN and CDR2 is SYDVKM in the germline V gene. The CDR3 DNA follows: TGTGCCAGCAGTCCTCCCAGGGGGCGTCAAGAGCAGTACTTC. This encodes CASSPPRGRQEQYF.

The chain couples TRBV7-9 to TRBJ1-1; no firm D call. Germline CDR1 SEHNR, CDR2 FQNEAQ (reference sequence). The germline V and J ends were trimmed by 1 base and 3 bases, with 6 bases remaining between them. The CDR3 contains 13 residues. CDR3 DNA sequence: TGTGCCAGCAGCTTAGTCCGGGACACTGAAGCTTTCTTT. Translated, it gives CASSLVRDTEAFF. The full variable domain, completed using reference TRBV7-9 and TRBJ1-1, is DTGVSQNPRHKITKRGQNVTFRCDPISEHNRLYWYRQTLGQGPEFLTYFQNEAQLEKSRLLSDRFSAERPKGSFSTLEIQRTEQGDSAMYLCASSLVRDTEAFFGQGTRLTVV.

This chain uses TRBV9 with TRBJ2-3; D might be TRBD2 (7 bases). Trimming stripped 2 bases from V and 4 bases from J, with 8 bases between. The CDR3 covers 13 residues. Germline values: CDR1 SGDLS, CDR2 YYNGEE. The CDR3 spells CASSVGGPDTQYF. CDR3 coding DNA: TGTGCCAGCAGCGTGGGGGGGCCAGATACGCAGTATTTT.

This clone was recorded a few times. The gene calls are TRBV13 and TRBJ1-6; D is uncertain. The CDR3 runs to 14 residues. V lost 2 bases, J lost 7 bases, and 9 bases lay in between. Germline CDR1 is PRHDT and CDR2 is FYEKMQ (reference sequence). The CDR3 nucleotides read TGTGCCAGCAGCTTACCAGTCCCAAATTCACCCCTCCACTTT. Protein sequence: CASSLPVPNSPLHF.

This rearrangement joins TRBV29-1 to TRBJ2-7; 8 bases map to TRBD1. The CDR3 is 13 residues long. V shed 2 bases, J shed 0 bases, and the junction held 0 bases outside the gene matches. Germline CDR1 and CDR2: SQVTM and ANQGSEA. CDR3 sequence reads: CSVEQGASYEQYF. DNA of the CDR3: TGCAGCGTTGAACAGGGGGCCTCCTACGAGCAGTACTTC.

This chain connects TRBV18 to TRBJ2-5; possibly TRBD1 for D (6 bases). CDR1 is KGHSH and CDR2 is LQKENI in the germline V gene. The CDR3 contains 14 residues. V shed 2 bases and J shed 3 bases, with 10 bases lying between them. This CDR3 reads CASSPMYREETQYF. CDR3 DNA: TGTGCCAGCTCACCAATGTACAGGGAAGAGACCCAGTACTTC.

The chain is built from TRBV27 and TRBJ2-7; 7 bases map to TRBD1. Germline lookup yields CDR1 MNHEY and CDR2 SMNVEV (reference sequence). The J segment lost 2 bases and the V segment lost 3 bases, leaving 4 bases of the junction unmatched. This CDR3 is built from 14 residues. In DNA, the CDR3 is TGTGCCAGCAGTTTGACAGGGCATGCCTACGAGCAGTACTTC. Translation gives CASSLTGHAYEQYF.